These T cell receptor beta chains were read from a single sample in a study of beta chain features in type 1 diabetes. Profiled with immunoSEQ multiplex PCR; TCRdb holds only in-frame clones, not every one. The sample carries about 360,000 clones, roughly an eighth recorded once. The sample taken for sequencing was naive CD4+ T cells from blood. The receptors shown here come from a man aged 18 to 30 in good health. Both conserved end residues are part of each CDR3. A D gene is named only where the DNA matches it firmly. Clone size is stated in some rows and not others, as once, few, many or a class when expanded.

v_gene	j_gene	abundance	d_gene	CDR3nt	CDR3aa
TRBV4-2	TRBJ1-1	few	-	TGTGCCAGCAGCCAAGATAAAAACAGCCCGAACACTGAAGCTTTCTTT	CASSQDKNSPNTEAFF
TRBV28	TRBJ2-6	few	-	TGTGCCAGCAGTACCCCTGGACAAACCTGGGCCAACGTCCTGACTTTC	CASSTPGQTWANVLTF
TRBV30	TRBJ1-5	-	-	TGTGCCTTCTCCCGCGGGGTTTCTCATAGCAATCAGCCCCAGCATTTT	CAFSRGVSHSNQPQHF
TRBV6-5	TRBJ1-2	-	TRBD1	TGTGCCAGCAGTCCCGACAGGGTGGGGGGCTACACCTTC	CASSPDRVGGYTF
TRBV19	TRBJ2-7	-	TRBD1	TGTGCCAGTAGGAGGACAGGGAGCACCTACGAGCAGTACTTC	CASRRTGSTYEQYF
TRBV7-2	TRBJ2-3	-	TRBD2	TGTGCCAGCAGCCCCCAAGTGGGACTAGAAACCGATACGCAGTATTTT	CASSPQVGLETDTQYF
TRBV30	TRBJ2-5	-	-	TGTGCCTGGAGTAGGGGCAGCCAAGAGACCCAGTACTTC	CAWSRGSQETQYF
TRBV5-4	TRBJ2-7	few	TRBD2	TGTGCCAGCAGCCCGGAGACTAGCGGGGTCCGGGACTTC	CASSPETSGVRDF
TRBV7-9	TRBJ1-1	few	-	TGTGCCAGCAGCTTCGACCCCCCACCGGGCACTGAAGCTTTCTTT	CASSFDPPPGTEAFF
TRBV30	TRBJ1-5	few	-	TGTGCCTGGAGTTCCGAGATCCTACAGCCCCAGCATTTT	CAWSSEILQPQHF
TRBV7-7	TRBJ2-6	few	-	TGTGCCAGCAGCTCCATGACAGGCGAGTCTGGGGCCAACGTCCTGACTTTC	CASSSMTGESGANVLTF
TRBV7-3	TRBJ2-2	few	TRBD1	TGTGCCAGCAGCCCCCAGAGGGACAGGGACACCGGGGAGCTGTTTTTT	CASSPQRDRDTGELFF
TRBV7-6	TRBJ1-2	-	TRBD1	TGTGCCAGCAGCTTAGGAACAGGGGAGAACTATGGCTACACCTTC	CASSLGTGENYGYTF
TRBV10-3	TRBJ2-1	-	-	TGTGCCATCAGAGAGATTAACAATGAGCAGTTCTTC	CAIREINNEQFF
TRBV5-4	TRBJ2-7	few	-	TGTGCCAGCAGCTTCGGGCAGGGGATCGAGCAGTACTTC	CASSFGQGIEQYF
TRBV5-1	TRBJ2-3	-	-	TGCGCCAGCAGCTTGGTTCCAGGGAGCACAGATACGCAGTATTTT	CASSLVPGSTDTQYF
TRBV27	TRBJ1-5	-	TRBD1	TGTGCCAGCAGTTTGGGACAGGGTCTGGATCAGCCCCAGCATTTT	CASSLGQGLDQPQHF
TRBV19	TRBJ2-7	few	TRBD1	TGTGCCAGTAGCGGGACAGGGGGCTTCGAGCAGTACTTC	CASSGTGGFEQYF
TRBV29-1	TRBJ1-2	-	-	TGCAGCGTTGATAGGGGGGGCCCCTATGGCTACACCTTC	CSVDRGGPYGYTF
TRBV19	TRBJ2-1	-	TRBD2	TGTGCCAGTAGTATGGGCGGGAGAACCGATGAGCAGTTCTTC	CASSMGGRTDEQFF
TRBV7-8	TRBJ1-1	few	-	TGTGCCAGCAGCCCGCCCAGGTACACTGAAGCTTTCTTT	CASSPPRYTEAFF
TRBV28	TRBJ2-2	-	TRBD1	TGTGCCAGTATTACAGGGGGCCGATCCGGGGAGCTGTTTTTT	CASITGGRSGELFF
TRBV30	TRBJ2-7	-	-	TGTGCCTGGAGTCTCACAGAGTACGAGCAGTACTTC	CAWSLTEYEQYF
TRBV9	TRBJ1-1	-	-	TGTGCCAGCAGCGTAGGTCCGGGTGACACTGAAGCTTTCTTT	CASSVGPGDTEAFF
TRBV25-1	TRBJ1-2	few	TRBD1	TGTGCCAGCAGTGACCCCGGGACAGGAGAAACTAACTATGGCTACACCTTC	CASSDPGTGETNYGYTF
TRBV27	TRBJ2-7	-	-	TGTGCCAGCAGTTTATGGGGGCGGACGGCCTACGAGCAGTACTTC	CASSLWGRTAYEQYF
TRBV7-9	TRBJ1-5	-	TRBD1	TGTGCCAGCAGCCTAGGGACAGTAAGCAATCAGCCCCAGCATTTT	CASSLGTVSNQPQHF
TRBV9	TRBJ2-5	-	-	TGTGCCAGCAGCGTAAACTGGAGGAGAGAGACCCAGTACTTC	CASSVNWRRETQYF
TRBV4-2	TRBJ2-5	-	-	TGTGCCAGCAGCCAAGTCCAGCAGGGCCAAGAGACCCAGTACTTC	CASSQVQQGQETQYF
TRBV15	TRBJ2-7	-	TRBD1	TGTGCCACCAGCAGAGCCCGACAGGGAGAGTACGAGCAGTACTTC	CATSRARQGEYEQYF
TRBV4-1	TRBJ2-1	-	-	TGCGCCAGCAGCCAAGGAGCGGTTCTACCCTACAATGAGCAGTTCTTC	CASSQGAVLPYNEQFF
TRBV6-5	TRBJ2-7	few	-	TGTGCCAGCCAGATAGGCCAGGCCACCTACGAGCAGTACTTC	CASQIGQATYEQYF
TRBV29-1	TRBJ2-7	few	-	TGCAGCGTTGAAGACGGGAATCGATACGAGCAGTACTTC	CSVEDGNRYEQYF
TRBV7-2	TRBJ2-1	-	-	TGTGCCAGCAGCCTCTGGGCTAGCTCCCAGCGCAATGAGCAGTTCTTC	CASSLWASSQRNEQFF
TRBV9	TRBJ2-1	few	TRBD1	TGTGCCAGCAGCGTCAGAGGGGACAGGCGGTCCTCCTACAATGAGCAGTTCTTC	CASSVRGDRRSSYNEQFF
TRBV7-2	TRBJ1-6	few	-	TGTGCCAGCACCATAAGGTCAGGGCGACATAATTCACCCCTCCACTTT	CASTIRSGRHNSPLHF
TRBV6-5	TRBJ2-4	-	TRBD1	TGTGCCAGCAGACTCGGACAGGGCACTTACAACATTCAGTACTTC	CASRLGQGTYNIQYF
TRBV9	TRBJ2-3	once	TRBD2	TGTGCCAGCAGCAGGCGGACTAGCGCCAGCACAGATACGCAGTATTTT	CASSRRTSASTDTQYF
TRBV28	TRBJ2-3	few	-	TGTGCCAGCAGTTTTCCAGGGAGGACAGATACGCAGTATTTT	CASSFPGRTDTQYF
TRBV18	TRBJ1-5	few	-	TGTGCCAGCTCGTTGGCTTACGACAGTAGCAATCAGCCCCAGCATTTT	CASSLAYDSSNQPQHF
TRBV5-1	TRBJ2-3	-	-	TGCGCCAGCAGCTTGTTTTATCGCGCTAGCGGCACAGATACGCAGTATTTT	CASSLFYRASGTDTQYF
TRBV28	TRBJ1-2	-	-	TGTGCCAGCACGGGGTTCCGTGGCTACACCTTC	CASTGFRGYTF
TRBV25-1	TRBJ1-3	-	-	TGTGCCAGCAGTGAATTGGGACATCTGTTTGGAAACACCATATATTTT	CASSELGHLFGNTIYF
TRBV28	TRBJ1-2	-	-	TGTGCCAGCAAAGCGCCGGGATCTACGAATGGCTACACCTTC	CASKAPGSTNGYTF
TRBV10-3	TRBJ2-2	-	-	TGTGCCATCACAAGGACTGCGCACACCGGGGAGCTGTTTTTT	CAITRTAHTGELFF
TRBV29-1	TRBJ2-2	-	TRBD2	TGCAGCGCTCAGCGGGAGGGTGGGACCGGGGAGCTGTTTTTT	CSAQREGGTGELFF
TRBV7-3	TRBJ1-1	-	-	TGTGCCAGCAGCTCCCTGGGGGGGAGCAACACTGAAGCTTCCTTT	CASSSLGGSNTEASF
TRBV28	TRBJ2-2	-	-	TGTGCCAGCAGTAGGACACTCAACACCGGGGAGCTGTTTTTT	CASSRTLNTGELFF
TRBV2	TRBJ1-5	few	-	TGTGCCAGCAGCCGCACGACAGGACGAAGCAATCAGCCCCAGCATTTT	CASSRTTGRSNQPQHF
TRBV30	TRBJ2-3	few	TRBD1	TGTGCCCGCCGGGACAGGGGCCCAGATACGCAGTATTTT	CARRDRGPDTQYF
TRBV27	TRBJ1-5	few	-	TGTGCCAGCAGCCCCTCATCGGTAAAGTCCCAGCATTTT	CASSPSSVKSQHF
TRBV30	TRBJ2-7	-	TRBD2	TGTGCCTGGGCTGGGGCGGGAGCCTACGAGCAGTACTTC	CAWAGAGAYEQYF
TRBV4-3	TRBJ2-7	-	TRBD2	TGCGCCAGCAGCCAATTTAGCGGGAGGGCCTACGAGCAGTACTTC	CASSQFSGRAYEQYF
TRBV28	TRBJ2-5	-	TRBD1	TGTGCCAGCAGTGTGACAGGGAAAGAGACCCAGTACTTC	CASSVTGKETQYF
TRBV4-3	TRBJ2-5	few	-	TGCGCCAGCAGCCAAGTTAGGACTGGCCAAGAGACCCAGTACTTC	CASSQVRTGQETQYF
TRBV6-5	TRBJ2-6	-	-	TGTGCCAGCAGTCCTTACTCTGGGGCCAACGTCCTGACTTTC	CASSPYSGANVLTF
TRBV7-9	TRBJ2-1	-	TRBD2	TGTGCCAGCAGCTTAAGCGGGGGGGGGACCAATGAGCAGTTCTTC	CASSLSGGGTNEQFF
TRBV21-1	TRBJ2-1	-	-	TGTGCCAGCAGCAAGAGACGGCGGGGGGACGTCTACAATGAGCAGTTCTTC	CASSKRRRGDVYNEQFF